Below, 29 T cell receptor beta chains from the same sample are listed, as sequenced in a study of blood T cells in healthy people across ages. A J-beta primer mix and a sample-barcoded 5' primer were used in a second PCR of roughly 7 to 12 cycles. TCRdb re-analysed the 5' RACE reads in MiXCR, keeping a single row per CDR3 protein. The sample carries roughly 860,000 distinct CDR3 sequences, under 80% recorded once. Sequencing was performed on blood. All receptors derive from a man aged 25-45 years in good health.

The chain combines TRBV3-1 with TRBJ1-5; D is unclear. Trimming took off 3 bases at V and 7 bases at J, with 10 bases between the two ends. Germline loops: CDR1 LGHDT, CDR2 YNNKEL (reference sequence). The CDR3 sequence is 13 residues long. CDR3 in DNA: TGTGCCAGCAGCCAGGTGGAAGGCCAGCCCCAGCATTTT. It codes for CASSQVEGQPQHF. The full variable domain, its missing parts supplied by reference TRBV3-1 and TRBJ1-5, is DTAVSQTPKYLVTQMGNDKSIKCEQNLGHDTMYWYKQDSKKFLKIMFSYNNKELIINETVPNRFSPKSPDKAHLNLHINSLELGDSAVYFCASSQVEGQPQHFGDGTRLSIL.

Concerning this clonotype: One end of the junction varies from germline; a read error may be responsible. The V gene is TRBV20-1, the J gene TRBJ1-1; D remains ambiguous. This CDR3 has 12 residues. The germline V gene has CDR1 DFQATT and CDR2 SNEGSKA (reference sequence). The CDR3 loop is CSAPLGVTGAFF. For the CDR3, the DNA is TGCAGTGCCCCCCTCGGGGTCACTGGAGCTTTCTTT.

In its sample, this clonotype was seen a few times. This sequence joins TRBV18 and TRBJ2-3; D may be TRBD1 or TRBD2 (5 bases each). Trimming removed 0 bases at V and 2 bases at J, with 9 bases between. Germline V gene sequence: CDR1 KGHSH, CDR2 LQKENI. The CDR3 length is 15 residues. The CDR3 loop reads CASSPPGGPTDTQYF. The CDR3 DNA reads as TGTGCCAGCTCACCACCTGGGGGACCCACAGATACGCAGTATTTT.

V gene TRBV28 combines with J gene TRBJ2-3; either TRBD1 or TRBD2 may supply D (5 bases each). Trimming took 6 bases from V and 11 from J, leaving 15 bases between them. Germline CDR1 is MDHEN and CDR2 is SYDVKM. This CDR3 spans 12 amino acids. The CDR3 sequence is CASRIPVGEQYF. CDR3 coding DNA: TGTGCCAGCAGGATCCCCGTGGGGGAGCAGTATTTT.

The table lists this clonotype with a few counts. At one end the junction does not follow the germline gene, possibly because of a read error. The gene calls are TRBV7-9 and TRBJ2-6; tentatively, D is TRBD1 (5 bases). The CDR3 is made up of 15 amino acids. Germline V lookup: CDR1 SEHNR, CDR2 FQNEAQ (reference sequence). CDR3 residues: CASSLSSLGANVLTF. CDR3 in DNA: TGTGCCAGCAGCTTATCAAGCCTTGGGGCCAACGTCCTGACTTTT.

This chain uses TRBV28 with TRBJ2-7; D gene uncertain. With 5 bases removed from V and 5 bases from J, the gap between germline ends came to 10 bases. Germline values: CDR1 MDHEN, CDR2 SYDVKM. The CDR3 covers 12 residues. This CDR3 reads CASSASPHEQYF. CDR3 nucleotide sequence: TGTGCCAGCAGTGCCAGCCCCCACGAGCAGTACTTC.

In DNA, the CDR3 is TGCAGCGTCCCGGGACTGAAGGTCGTGGGCAATAATTCACCCCTCCACTTT. Protein product: CSVPGLKVVGNNSPLHF. This chain connects TRBV29-1 to TRBJ1-6; D possibly corresponds to TRBD1 (5 bases). The CDR3 consists of 17 residues. The germline V gene has CDR1 SQVTM and CDR2 ANQGSEA. Trimming left V 6 bases short and J 5 bases short, with 23 bases between.

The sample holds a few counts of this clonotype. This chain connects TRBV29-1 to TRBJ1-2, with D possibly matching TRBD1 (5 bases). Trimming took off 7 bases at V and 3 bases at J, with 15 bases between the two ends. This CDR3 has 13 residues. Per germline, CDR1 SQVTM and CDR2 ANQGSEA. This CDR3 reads CSETRGEDYGYTF. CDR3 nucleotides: TGCAGCGAAACTCGGGGGGAGGACTATGGCTACACCTTC.

CDR3 region: CASVPNTGGTQYF. CDR3 nucleotide sequence: TGTGCCAGCGTTCCCAACACAGGGGGGACCCAGTACTTC. The V call is TRBV27, the J call TRBJ2-5, with TRBD1 matching 8 bases. The CDR3 length is 13 residues. Germline CDR1 MNHEY, CDR2 SMNVEV (reference sequence). J lost 7 bases, V lost 8 bases, and 9 bases had no gene match.

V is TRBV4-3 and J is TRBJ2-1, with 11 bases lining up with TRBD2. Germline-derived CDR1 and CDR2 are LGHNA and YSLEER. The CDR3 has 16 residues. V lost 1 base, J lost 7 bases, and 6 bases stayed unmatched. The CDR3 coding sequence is TGCGCCAGCAGCCAAGGACTAGCGGGGAGTACGAATGAGCAGTTCTTC. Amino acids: CASSQGLAGSTNEQFF.

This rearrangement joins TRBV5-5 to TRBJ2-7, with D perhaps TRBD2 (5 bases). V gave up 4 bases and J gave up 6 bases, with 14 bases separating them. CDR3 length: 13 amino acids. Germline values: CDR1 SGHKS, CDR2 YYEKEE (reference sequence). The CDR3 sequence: CASSPGSVVEQYF. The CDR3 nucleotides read TGTGCCAGCAGCCCGGGAAGTGTTGTCGAGCAGTACTTC.

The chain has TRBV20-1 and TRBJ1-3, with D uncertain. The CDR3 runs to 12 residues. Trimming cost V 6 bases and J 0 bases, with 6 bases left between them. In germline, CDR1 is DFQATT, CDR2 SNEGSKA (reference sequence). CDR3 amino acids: CSALDSGNTIYF. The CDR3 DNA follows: TGCAGTGCCCTGGACTCTGGAAACACCATATATTTT.

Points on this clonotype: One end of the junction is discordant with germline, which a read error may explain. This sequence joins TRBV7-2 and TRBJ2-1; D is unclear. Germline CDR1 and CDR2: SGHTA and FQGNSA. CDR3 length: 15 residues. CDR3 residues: CASSSQPSSYNEQFF. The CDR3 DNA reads TGCGCCAGCAGCTCACAACCAAGCTCCTACAATGAGCAGTTCTTC.

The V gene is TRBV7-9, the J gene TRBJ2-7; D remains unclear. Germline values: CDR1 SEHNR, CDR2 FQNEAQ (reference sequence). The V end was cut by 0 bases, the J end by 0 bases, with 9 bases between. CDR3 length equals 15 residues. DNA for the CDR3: TGTGCCAGCAGCTTAGCTGCGACCCACTCCTACGAGCAGTACTTC. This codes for CASSLAATHSYEQYF.

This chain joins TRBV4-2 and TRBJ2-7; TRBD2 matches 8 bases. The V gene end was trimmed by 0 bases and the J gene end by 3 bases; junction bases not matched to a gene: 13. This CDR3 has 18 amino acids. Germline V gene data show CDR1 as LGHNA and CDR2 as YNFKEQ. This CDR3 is CASSQDGGMRGAFYEQYF. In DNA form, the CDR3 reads TGTGCCAGCAGCCAAGATGGGGGCATGCGGGGGGCCTTCTACGAGCAGTACTTC.

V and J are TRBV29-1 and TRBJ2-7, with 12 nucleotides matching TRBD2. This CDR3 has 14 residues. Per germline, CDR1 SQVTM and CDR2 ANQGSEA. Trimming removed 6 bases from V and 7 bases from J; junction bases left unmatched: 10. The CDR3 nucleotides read TGCAGCGTCCCCACTAGCGGGAGGTACAATGAGCAGTACTTC. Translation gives CSVPTSGRYNEQYF.

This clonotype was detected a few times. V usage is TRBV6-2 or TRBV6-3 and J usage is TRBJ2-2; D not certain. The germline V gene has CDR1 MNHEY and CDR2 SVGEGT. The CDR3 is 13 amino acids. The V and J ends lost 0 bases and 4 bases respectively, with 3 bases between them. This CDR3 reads CASSYSFTGELFF. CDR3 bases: TGTGCCAGCAGTTACTCCTTCACCGGGGAGCTGTTTTTT.

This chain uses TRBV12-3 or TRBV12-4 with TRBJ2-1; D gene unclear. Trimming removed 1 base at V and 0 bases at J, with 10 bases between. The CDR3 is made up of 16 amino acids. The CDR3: CASSLVSVVSYNEQFF. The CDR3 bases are TGTGCCAGCAGTTTAGTATCAGTGGTCTCCTACAATGAGCAGTTCTTC.

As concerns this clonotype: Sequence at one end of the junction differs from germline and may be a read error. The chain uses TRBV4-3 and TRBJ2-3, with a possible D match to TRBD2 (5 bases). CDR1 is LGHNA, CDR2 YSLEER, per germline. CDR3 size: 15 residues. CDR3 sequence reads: CASGQDQRGTDTQYF. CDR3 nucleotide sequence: TGCGCCAGCGGCCAAGATCAGAGGGGCACAGATACGCAGTATTTT.

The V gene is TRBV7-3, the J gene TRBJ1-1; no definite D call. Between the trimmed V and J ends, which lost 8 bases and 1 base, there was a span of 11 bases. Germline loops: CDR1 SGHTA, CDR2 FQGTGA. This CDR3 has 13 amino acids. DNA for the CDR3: TGTGCCAGCGGAGAGATCGGGAACACTGAAGCTTTCTTT. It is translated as CASGEIGNTEAFF.

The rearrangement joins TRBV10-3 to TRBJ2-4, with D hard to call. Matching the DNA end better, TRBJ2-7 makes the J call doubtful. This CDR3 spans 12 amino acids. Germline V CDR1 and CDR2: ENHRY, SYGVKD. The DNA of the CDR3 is TGTGCCATCAGTGACTCTGGCTACGAGCAGTACTTC. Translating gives CAISDSGYEQYF.

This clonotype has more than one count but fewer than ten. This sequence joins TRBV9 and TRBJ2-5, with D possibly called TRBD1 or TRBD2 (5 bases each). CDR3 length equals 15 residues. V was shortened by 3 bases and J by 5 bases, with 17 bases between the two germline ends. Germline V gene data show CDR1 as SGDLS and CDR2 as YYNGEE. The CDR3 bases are TGTGCCAGCAGCGGGGACGGTTACTGGCGGGAGACCCAGTACTTC. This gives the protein CASSGDGYWRETQYF. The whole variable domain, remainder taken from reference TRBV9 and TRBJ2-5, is DSGVTQTPKHLITATGQRVTLRCSPRSGDLSVYWYQQSLDQGLQFLIQYYNGEERAKGNILERFSAQQFPDLHSELNLSSLELGDSALYFCASSGDGYWRETQYFGPGTRLLVL.

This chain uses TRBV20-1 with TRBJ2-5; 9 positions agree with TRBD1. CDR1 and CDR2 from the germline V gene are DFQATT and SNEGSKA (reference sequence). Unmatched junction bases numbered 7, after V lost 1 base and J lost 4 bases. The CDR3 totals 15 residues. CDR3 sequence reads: CSARAPTGGGETQYF. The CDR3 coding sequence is TGCAGTGCTAGAGCGCCGACAGGGGGAGGAGAGACCCAGTACTTC.

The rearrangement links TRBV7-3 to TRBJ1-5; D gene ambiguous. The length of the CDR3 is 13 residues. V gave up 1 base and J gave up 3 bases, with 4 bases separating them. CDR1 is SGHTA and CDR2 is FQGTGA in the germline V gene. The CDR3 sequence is CASSLNNNQPQHF. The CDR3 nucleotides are TGTGCCAGCAGCTTAAATAACAATCAGCCCCAGCATTTT.

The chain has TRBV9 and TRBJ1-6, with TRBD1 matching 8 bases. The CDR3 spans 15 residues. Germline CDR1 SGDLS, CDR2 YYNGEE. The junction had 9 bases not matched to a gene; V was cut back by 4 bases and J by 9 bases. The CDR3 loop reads CASSPQDRVGSPLHF. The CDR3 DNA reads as TGTGCCAGCAGCCCCCAGGACAGGGTCGGTTCACCCCTCCACTTT.

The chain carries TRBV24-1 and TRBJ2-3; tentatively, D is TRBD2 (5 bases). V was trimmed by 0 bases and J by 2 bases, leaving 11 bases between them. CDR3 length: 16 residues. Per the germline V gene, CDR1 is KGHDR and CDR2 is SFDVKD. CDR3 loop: CATSDLFGGLTDTQYF. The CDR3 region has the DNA TGTGCCACCAGTGATTTGTTCGGCGGACTCACAGATACGCAGTATTTT.

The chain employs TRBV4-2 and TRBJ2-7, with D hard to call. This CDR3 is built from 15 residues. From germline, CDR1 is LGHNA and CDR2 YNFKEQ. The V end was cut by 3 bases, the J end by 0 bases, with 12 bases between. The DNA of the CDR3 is TGTGCCAGCAGCCAGTCGCGCAGTAGCTCCTACGAGCAGTACTTC. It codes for CASSQSRSSSYEQYF.

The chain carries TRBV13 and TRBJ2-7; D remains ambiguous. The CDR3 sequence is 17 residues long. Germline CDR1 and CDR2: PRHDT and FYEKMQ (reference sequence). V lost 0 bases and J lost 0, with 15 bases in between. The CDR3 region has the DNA TGTGCCAGCAGCTTAGGCCGGTATCGGAGAGCCTCCTACGAGCAGTACTTC. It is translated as CASSLGRYRRASYEQYF.

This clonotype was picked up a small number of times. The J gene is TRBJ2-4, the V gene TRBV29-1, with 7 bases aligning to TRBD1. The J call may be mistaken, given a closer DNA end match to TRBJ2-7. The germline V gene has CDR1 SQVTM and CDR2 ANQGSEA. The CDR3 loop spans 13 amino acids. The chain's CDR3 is CSVEEGDSYEQYF. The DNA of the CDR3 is TGCAGCGTTGAAGAGGGGGACAGCTACGAGCAGTACTTC.